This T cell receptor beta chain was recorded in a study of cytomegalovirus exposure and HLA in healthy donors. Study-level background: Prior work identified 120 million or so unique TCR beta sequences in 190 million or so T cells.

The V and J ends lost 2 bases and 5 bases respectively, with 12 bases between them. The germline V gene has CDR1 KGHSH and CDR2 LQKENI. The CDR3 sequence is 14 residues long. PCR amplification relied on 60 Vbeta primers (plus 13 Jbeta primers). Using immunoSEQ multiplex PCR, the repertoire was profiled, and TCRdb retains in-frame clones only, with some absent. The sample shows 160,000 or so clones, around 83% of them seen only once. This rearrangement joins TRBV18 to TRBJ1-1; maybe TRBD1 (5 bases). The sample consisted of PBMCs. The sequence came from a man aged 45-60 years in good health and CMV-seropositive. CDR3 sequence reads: CASSPLGLGTEAFF. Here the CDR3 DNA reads TGTGCCAGCTCACCATTGGGGCTTGGGACTGAAGCTTTCTTT.